Included here is one T cell receptor (beta chain) sequence, with context. The data stem from a study of shared clonotypes between healthy human individuals. Method: immunoSEQ multiplex PCR; TCRdb's copy keeps in-frame clones and lacks some. The sample contains 2 million to 2.5 million clones, less than 95% of which appear only once. V lost 5 bases to trimming and J lost 4 bases; unmatched junction nucleotides: 5. In germline, CDR1 is MNHEY, CDR2 SVGAGI. CDR3 length equals 15 residues. The rearrangement joins TRBV6-5 to TRBJ1-4; TRBD1 agrees at 9 bases. The sequenced sample was naive CD4+ T cells from PBMCs. Stated subset: CD45RA+ positively selected. The sequence derives from a man between 18 and 29 years old in good health. Some clones in this sample may be carry-over from other donors' samples. The CDR3 region has the DNA TGTGCCAGCAGTACAGGGGGCATTGGTAATGAAAAACTGTTTTTT. Translation: CASSTGGIGNEKLFF.